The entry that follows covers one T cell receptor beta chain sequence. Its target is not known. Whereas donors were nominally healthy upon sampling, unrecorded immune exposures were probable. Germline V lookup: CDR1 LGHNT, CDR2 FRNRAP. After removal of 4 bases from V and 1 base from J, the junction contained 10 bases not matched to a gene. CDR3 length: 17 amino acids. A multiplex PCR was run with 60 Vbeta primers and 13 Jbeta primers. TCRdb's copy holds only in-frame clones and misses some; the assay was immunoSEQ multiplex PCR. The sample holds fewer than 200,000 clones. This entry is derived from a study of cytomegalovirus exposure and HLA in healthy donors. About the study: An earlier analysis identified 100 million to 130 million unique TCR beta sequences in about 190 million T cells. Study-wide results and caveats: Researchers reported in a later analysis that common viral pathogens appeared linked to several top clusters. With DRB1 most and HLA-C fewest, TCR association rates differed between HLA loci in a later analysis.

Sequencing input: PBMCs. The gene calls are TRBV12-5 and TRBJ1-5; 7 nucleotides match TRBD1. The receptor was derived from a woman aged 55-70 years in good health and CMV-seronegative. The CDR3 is CASGWTGQTRSNQPQHF. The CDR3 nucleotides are TGTGCTAGTGGTTGGACAGGACAGACTCGAAGCAATCAGCCCCAGCATTTT. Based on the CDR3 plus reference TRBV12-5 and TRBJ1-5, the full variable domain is DARVTQTPRHKVTEMGQEVTMRCQPILGHNTVFWYRQTMMQGLELLAYFRNRAPLDDSGMPKDRFSAEMPDATLATLKIQPSEPRDSAVYFCASGWTGQTRSNQPQHFGDGTRLSIL.